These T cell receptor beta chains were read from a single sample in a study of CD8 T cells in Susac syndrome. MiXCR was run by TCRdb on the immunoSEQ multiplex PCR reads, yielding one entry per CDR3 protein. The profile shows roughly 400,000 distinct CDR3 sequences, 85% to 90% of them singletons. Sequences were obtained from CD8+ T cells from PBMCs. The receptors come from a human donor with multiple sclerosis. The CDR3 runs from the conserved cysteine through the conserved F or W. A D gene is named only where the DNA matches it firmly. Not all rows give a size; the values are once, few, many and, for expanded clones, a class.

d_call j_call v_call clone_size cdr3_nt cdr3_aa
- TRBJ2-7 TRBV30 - TGTGCCTGGGATCCGGGGGATTCCTACGAGCAGTACTTC CAWDPGDSYEQYF
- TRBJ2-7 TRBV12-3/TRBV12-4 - TGTGCCAGCAAAACCGGGGTCTACGAGCAGTACTTC CASKTGVYEQYF
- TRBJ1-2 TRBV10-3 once TGTGCCATCAGTGAGCCGACTACAGGGAGATATGGCTACACCTTC CAISEPTTGRYGYTF
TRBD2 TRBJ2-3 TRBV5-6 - TGTGCCAGCAGCTCGATGGGGGGGAGGACAGATACGCAGTATTTT CASSSMGGRTDTQYF
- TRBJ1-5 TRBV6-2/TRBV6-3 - TGTGCCAGCAGTTACCTATCCTGGCTACCCAATCAGCCCCAGCATTTT CASSYLSWLPNQPQHF
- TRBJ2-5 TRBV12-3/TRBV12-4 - TGTGCCAGCAGGCGGACATTCCAAGAGACCCAGTACTTC CASRRTFQETQYF
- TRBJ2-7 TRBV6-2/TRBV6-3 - TGTGCCAGCAGCCGGGAGACGGCGGGGTGGTACGAGCAGTACTTC CASSRETAGWYEQYF
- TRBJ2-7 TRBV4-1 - TGCGCCAGCAGCCAAGATGGTGGTACAGGGATCTACGAGCAGTACTTC CASSQDGGTGIYEQYF
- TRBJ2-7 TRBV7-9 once TGTGCCAGCAGCCAGGTGGCAGCGGAAAACTACGAGCAGTACTTC CASSQVAAENYEQYF
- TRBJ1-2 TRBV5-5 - TGTGCCAGCAGCTTGGTTGGGGTCGGCTACACCTTC CASSLVGVGYTF
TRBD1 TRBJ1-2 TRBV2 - TGTGCCAGCAGGCCGGGACAGGGGACGGATGGCTACACCTTC CASRPGQGTDGYTF
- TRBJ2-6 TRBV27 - TGTGCCAGCAGTTTATTGGGGGATGGGAAGTCCAACGTCCTGACTTTC CASSLLGDGKSNVLTF
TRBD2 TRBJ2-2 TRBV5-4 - TGTGCCAGCAGCCCCCCGGTCGCGGTAGCGGGGACCGGGGAGCTGTTTTTT CASSPPVAVAGTGELFF
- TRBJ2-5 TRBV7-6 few TGTGCTAGCAGCGCAACTCGAGGGGGGCAAGAGACCCAGTACTTC CASSATRGGQETQYF
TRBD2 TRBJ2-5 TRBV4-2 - TGTGCCAGCAGCCAAGATCAAGCGGGGGAACAAGAGACCCAGTACTTC CASSQDQAGEQETQYF
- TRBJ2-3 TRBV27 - TGTGCCAGCAGGTTTATAGCCAGTATGGATACGCAGTATTTT CASRFIASMDTQYF
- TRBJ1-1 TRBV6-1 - TGTGCCAGCAGTGAGCATGGGGGGACAACAGCTTTCTTT CASSEHGGTTAFF
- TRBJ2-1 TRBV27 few TGTGCCAGCAGTCAGGAGGGCCGGTACAATGAGCAGTTCTTC CASSQEGRYNEQFF
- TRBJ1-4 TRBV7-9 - TGTGCCAGCAGCTTAATTAATGAAAAACTGTTTTTT CASSLINEKLFF
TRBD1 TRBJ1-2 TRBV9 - TGTGCCAGCAGCGTGAACAGGGGGGCGTACTATGGCTACACCTTC CASSVNRGAYYGYTF
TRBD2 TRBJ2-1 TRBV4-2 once TGTGCCAGCAGCCAAGATACGGTAGCGGGGGAGTACAATGAGCAGTTCTTC CASSQDTVAGEYNEQFF
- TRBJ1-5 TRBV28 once TGTGCCAGCAGCTCTCTTCGGGGTATAAGCAATCAGCCCCAGCATTTT CASSSLRGISNQPQHF
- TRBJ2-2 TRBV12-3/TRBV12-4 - TGTGCCAGCAGCCTCCCACAGGGACCCGGGGAGCTGTTTTTT CASSLPQGPGELFF
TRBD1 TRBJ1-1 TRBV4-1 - TGCGCCAGCAGCCAAGAAGGCGTACAGGGGGTGGAAGCTTTCTTT CASSQEGVQGVEAFF
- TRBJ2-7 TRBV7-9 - TGTGCCAGCAGCTTCCTGAGTGGCCCTTCCTACGAGCAGTACTTC CASSFLSGPSYEQYF
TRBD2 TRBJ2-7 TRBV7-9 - TGTGCCAGCAGCTTAGCGGGATCGGGACTAGTCACCTACAAGCAGTACTTC CASSLAGSGLVTYKQYF
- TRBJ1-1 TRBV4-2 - TGTGCCAGCAGTCCAGGGTCAGTGAACACTGAAGCTTTCTTT CASSPGSVNTEAFF
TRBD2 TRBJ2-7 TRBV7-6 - TGTGCCAGCAGCTTAGTCTCAGGCAGACAAATTCCAGCGGGAGAGCAGTACTTC CASSLVSGRQIPAGEQYF
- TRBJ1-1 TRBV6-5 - TGTGCCAGCTCGACGGGGGGCTTGGCTGAAGCTTTCTTT CASSTGGLAEAFF
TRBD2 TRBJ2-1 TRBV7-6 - TGTGCCAGCAGCTTGCACTTTCGGACTAGCGGACGAGACAATGAGCAGTTCTTC CASSLHFRTSGRDNEQFF
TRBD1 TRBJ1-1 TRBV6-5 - TGTGCCAGCAGTTATCTGCCGGGACAGCTGAACACTGAAGCTTTCTTT CASSYLPGQLNTEAFF
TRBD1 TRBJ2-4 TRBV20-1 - TGCAGTGCTACGACAGGGCCCTTAAAAAACATTCAGTACTTC CSATTGPLKNIQYF
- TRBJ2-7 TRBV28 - TGTGCCAGCAGTTTCATCTTAGGAGGGGTCTACGAGCAGTACTTC CASSFILGGVYEQYF
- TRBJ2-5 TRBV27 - TGTGCCAGCAGTTTTGCCGGGCAAGAGACCCAGTACTTC CASSFAGQETQYF
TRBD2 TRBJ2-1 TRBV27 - TGTGCCAGCAGTTTTGGACTAGCGGGGAACAATGAGCAGTTCTTC CASSFGLAGNNEQFF
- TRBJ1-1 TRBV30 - TGTGCCTGGTCAGGGGTTCTCACTGAAGCTTTCTTT CAWSGVLTEAFF
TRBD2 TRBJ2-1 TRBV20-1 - TGCAGTGCTGGCCGGGGACTAGCGGAATACAATGAGCAGTTCTTC CSAGRGLAEYNEQFF
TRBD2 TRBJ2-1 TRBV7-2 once TGTGCCAGCAGCTTAGCTAGCGGGGTTGTTAATGAGCAGTTCTTC CASSLASGVVNEQFF